The 23 T cell receptor delta chains given below trace back to one sample, sequenced in a study of gamma-delta T cells after stem cell transplantation. TCRdb reprocessed the RT-PCR reads through CATT. The table has around 2,000 delta-chain clones, 0.3% to 0.35% seen once. The material sequenced was gamma-delta T cells. Receptors originate from a human donor. It is not recorded whose cells these are; they may come from a transplant donor.

This clone turned up a few times. With only one base between it and a far larger clone, this is likely a read error. This chain's CDR3 is CACDTVGGSSGSWDTRQMFF. CDR3 nucleotide sequence: TGTGCCTGTGACACGGTTGGGGGATCGTCGGGCTCCTGGGACACCCGACAGATGTTTTTC. The chain uses TRDV2 and TRDJ3; the match to TRDD3 covers 8 bases. CDR1 is GEAIGNYY, CDR2 EKD, per germline. There are 20 residues in the CDR3. The trim removed 1 base at V and 0 bases at J, leaving 10 bases unmatched.

On this clone: The likely explanation is a read error, given a far larger clone one base away. Other DNA sequences of this sample code for an identical CDR3. The V and J genes are TRDV2 and TRDJ1; a possible D gene is TRDD2 (5 bases). The V gene's germline CDR1 is GEAIGNYY and CDR2 EKD. The CDR3 spans 16 residues. The CDR3 is CACDTLTLQNTDKLIF. CDR3 nucleotides: TGTGCCTGTGACACCCTTACCCTTCAAAACACAGATAAACTCATCTTT.

A few counts support this clone. TCRdb's listed protein matches a much larger clone and diverges from this DNA's translation at residue 8, likely through a read error; the protein shown comes from the DNA. The chain is built from TRDV2 and TRDJ1, with no clear D. The germline V and J ends were trimmed by 0 bases and 4 bases, with 17 bases remaining between them. This CDR3 contains 16 residues. Per the germline V gene, CDR1 is GEAIGNYY and CDR2 is EKD. The CDR3 loop reads CACDTISGAGGDKLIF. For the CDR3, the DNA is TGTGCCTGTGACACCATAAGCGGCGCGGGCGGCGATAAACTCATCTTT.

This clone has just a few counts. With only one base between it and a far larger clone, this is likely a read error. The sample carries other DNA sequences with the same CDR3. The rearrangement joins TRDV2 to TRDJ1; D may be TRDD3 (6 bases). The CDR3 consists of 19 residues. Germline-derived CDR1 and CDR2 are GEAIGNYY and EKD. Trimming took off 1 base at V and 1 base at J, with 24 bases between the two ends. In DNA form, the CDR3 reads TGTGCCTGTGACACTATAACACTGGGAATACGCTCGGGCACCGATAAACTCATCTTT. This codes for CACDTITLGIRSGTDKLIF.

Concerning this clone: A read error is likely here: a far larger clone is one base away. Other DNA sequences within the sample encode an identical CDR3. V usage is TRDV2 and J usage is TRDJ1; 9 positions agree with TRDD3. This CDR3 region has 19 residues. The germline CDR1 and CDR2 sequences are GEAIGNYY and EKD. CDR3 residues: CACDTMSTGGHKYTDKLIF. For the CDR3, the DNA is TGTGCCTGCGACACCATGAGTACTGGGGGACATAAGTACACCGATAAACTCATCTTT.

Concerning this clone itself: This clone may be a read error of a much larger clone one base away. This chain uses TRDV2 with TRDJ1; 11 bases are shared with TRDD3. CDR3 size: 20 residues. The germline V gene encodes CDR1 GEAIGNYY and CDR2 EKD. The CDR3, as DNA: TGTGCCTGTGACACCGTGTCTGTTGGGGGATACGGTCTGTACACCGATAAACCCATCTTT. Translating gives CACDTVSVGGYGLYTDKPIF.

This clone qualifies as large. The chain recombines TRDV2 with TRDJ1; 9 nucleotides align to TRDD3. This CDR3 comprises 17 residues. From germline, CDR1 is GEAIGNYY and CDR2 EKD. With 0 bases clipped from V and 0 bases from J, the junction kept 7 bases outside the gene matches. CDR3 DNA sequence: TGTGCCTGTGACACCGTCGAAGCTGGGGGATACACCGATAAACTCATCTTT. Translated: CACDTVEAGGYTDKLIF.

This clone counts as medium-sized. Being one base from a much bigger clone, this may be a read error. The gene calls are TRDV2 and TRDJ3, with 8 bases identical to TRDD3. Per the germline V gene, CDR1 is GEAIGNYY and CDR2 is EKD. The CDR3 spans 18 residues. CDR3 nucleotide sequence: TGTGCCTGTGACAGCTGGGGGAACGACCCCTGGGACACCCAACAGACGTTTTTC. This gives the protein CACDSWGNDPWDTQQTFF.

About this clone: This may be a read error, as it is one base from a much larger clone. The sample carries other DNA sequences with the same CDR3. The V and J genes are TRDV2 and TRDJ3; 8 nucleotides line up with TRDD3. The length of the CDR3 is 19 residues. V was pared by 0 bases and J by 2 bases, with 8 bases of the junction left unmatched. Germline CDR1 is GEAIGNYY and CDR2 is EKD. The CDR3, as DNA: TGTGCCTGTGACACCGCGGCTGGGGGAACCACCTGGGACACCCGACAGATGTTTTTC. It specifies CACDTAAGGTTWDTRQMFF.

This clone was seen a handful of times. With only one base between it and a far larger clone, this is likely a read error. The identical CDR3 is also encoded by other nucleotide sequences in the sample. The rearrangement joins TRDV2 to TRDJ1; weak D call: TRDD3 (6 bases). Trimming left V 0 bases short and J 0 bases short, with 13 bases between. The CDR3 is made up of 16 amino acids. Germline V CDR1 and CDR2: GEAIGNYY, EKD. CDR3 protein: CACDTVLAGDTDKLIF. CDR3 sequence (DNA): TGTGCCTGTGACACCGTCCTGGCTGGGGACACCGATAAACTCATCTTT.

This clone was counted between two and nine times. V and J are TRDV2 and TRDJ3; the match to TRDD3 covers 13 bases. Germline V lookup: CDR1 GEAIGNYY, CDR2 EKD. Germline trimming cut 0 bases from V and 0 bases from J; bases unmatched to any gene: 7. The CDR3 is 21 residues long. This CDR3 reads CACDTVLGDTGGSWDTRQMFF. The CDR3 DNA sequence: TGTGCCTGTGACACCGTACTGGGGGATACGGGCGGCTCCTGGGACACCCGACAGATGTTTTTC.

Notes on this clone: The protein given by TCRdb reflects a much larger clone and differs at residue 18 from this DNA's translation, likely from a read error; the protein shown is the DNA's translation. V gene TRDV2 combines with J gene TRDJ1, with 12 positions matching TRDD3. This CDR3 is built from 19 residues. Per the germline V gene, CDR1 is GEAIGNYY and CDR2 is EKD. The CDR3 DNA follows: TGTGCCTGTGACACTGTTCTGGGGGATACGAAGGGCCACACCGATAAACTCACCTTT. This encodes CACDTVLGDTKGHTDKLTF.

This clone turned up a few times. TCRdb's entry gives the protein of a much larger clone, which mismatches this DNA's translation at residue 5, likely from a read error; the protein reported here is translated from the DNA. V and J are TRDV2 and TRDJ1, with 8 bases aligning to TRDD3. Germline V gene lookup returns CDR1 GEAIGNYY and CDR2 EKD. This CDR3 has 16 residues. The J segment lost 1 base and the V segment lost 2 bases, leaving 8 bases of the junction unmatched. The chain's CDR3 is CACDMLGDHFTDKLIF. CDR3 sequence (DNA): TGTGCCTGTGACATGCTGGGGGACCATTTCACCGATAAACTCATCTTT.

This clone turned up a few times. This DNA's translation and the protein TCRdb lists, from a much larger clone, do not match at residue 9, likely due to a read error; the protein shown is translated from the DNA. The rearrangement joins TRDV2 to TRDJ1; D is uncertain. The CDR3 is made up of 18 amino acids. The germline V gene encodes CDR1 GEAIGNYY and CDR2 EKD. V lost 0 bases to trimming and J lost 0 bases, with 19 bases between them. The CDR3 nucleotides are TGTGCCTGTGACACCGTAGTCGCGCCCCCCATCGACACCGATAAACTCATCTTT. Translation: CACDTVVAPPIDTDKLIF.

Only a few counts were recorded for this clone. The chain uses TRDV2 and TRDJ1; 12 bases are shared with TRDD3. With 3 bases clipped from V and 0 bases from J, the junction kept 7 bases outside the gene matches. This CDR3 region has 17 residues. CDR1 and CDR2 from the germline V gene are GEAIGNYY and EKD. In DNA form, the CDR3 reads TGTGCCTGTGACCCCTTACTGGGGGATACCAACACCGATAAACTCATCTTT. This translates into CACDPLLGDTNTDKLIF.

This clone has only a few counts. A much bigger clone sits one base away, suggesting this may be a read error. The sample contains more than one DNA sequence encoding this CDR3. V is TRDV1 and J is TRDJ1, with D perhaps TRDD2 (6 bases). Germline assignment: CDR1 TSWWSYY and CDR2 QGS. The CDR3 covers 16 residues. CDR3 residues: CALGAFPSLGLDKLIF. CDR3 DNA: TGTGCTCTTGGGGCTTTTCCTAGTTTGGGTTTAGATAAACTCATTTTT.

The sample holds a few counts of this clone. A far larger clone is off by one base, so a read error is likely. V gene TRDV2 combines with J gene TRDJ3, with 8 positions matching TRDD3. This CDR3 region has 20 residues. CDR1 and CDR2 (germline): GEAIGNYY, EKD. CDR3 residues: CACDTGWGTLSSWGTRQMFF. The CDR3 DNA sequence: TGTGCCTGTGACACAGGCTGGGGGACCCTAAGCTCCTGGGGCACCCGACAGATGTTTTTC.

Notes on this clone: A far larger clone lies a single base away; this is likely a read error. This chain uses TRDV2 with TRDJ3; TRDD3 agrees at 8 bases. This CDR3 comprises 20 residues. Germline loops: CDR1 GEAIGNYY, CDR2 EKD. The chain's CDR3 is CACDTVGGSSSSWDARQMFF. The CDR3 nucleotides read TGTGCCTGTGACACGGTTGGGGGATCGTCGAGCTCCTGGGACGCCCGACAGATGTTTTTC.

This clone came up a few times. TCRdb's listed protein matches a much larger clone and diverges from this DNA's translation at residue 3, likely through a read error; the protein shown comes from the DNA. The gene calls are TRDV2 and TRDJ1; weak D call: TRDD3 (5 bases). CDR1 is GEAIGNYY, CDR2 EKD, per germline. The CDR3 is 19 residues long. CDR3 sequence reads: CARDTVRLSGWEVTDKLIF. Written as DNA, the CDR3 is TGTGCCCGTGACACCGTGAGACTAAGTGGCTGGGAGGTCACCGATAAACTCATCTTT.

Of note for this clone: A read error likely explains this, since a far larger clone differs by one base. This sequence joins TRDV2 and TRDJ1; a weak D match, TRDD2 (5 bases). This CDR3 is 16 amino acids long. Germline CDR1 reads GEAIGNYY; CDR2 reads EKD. The CDR3, as DNA: TGTGCCTGTGACACCCTTACCCTTCAAAACACCGATAAACCCATCTTT. As protein: CACDTLTLQNTDKPIF.

This clone was recorded a few times. This rearrangement joins TRDV2 to TRDJ1, with 8 bases matching TRDD3. Germline CDR1 GEAIGNYY, CDR2 EKD. The CDR3 has 13 amino acids. The DNA for the CDR3 is TGTTCTGGGGGAACGGGTCACACCGATAAACTCATCTTT. This gives the protein CSGGTGHTDKLIF.

This clone ranks as hyperexpanded. Distinct nucleotide sequences in the sample also encode this CDR3. In nucleotides, the CDR3 is TGTGCCTGTGACACCCTTACCCTTCAAAACACCGATAAACTCATCTTT. It specifies CACDTLTLQNTDKLIF. The genes are TRDV2 and TRDJ1; a possible D gene is TRDD2 (5 bases). Germline loops: CDR1 GEAIGNYY, CDR2 EKD. The V gene lost 0 bases and the J gene lost 0 bases, with 13 bases spanning the gap. The CDR3 length is 16 residues.

To note about this clone: TCRdb shows a much larger clone's protein in place of this DNA's translation, and the two differ at residue 9, likely through a read error; the protein shown is translated from the DNA. The genes are TRDV2 and TRDJ1, with TRDD3 as a possible D gene (6 bases). V lost 0 bases and J lost 3, with 16 bases in between. This CDR3 comprises 16 residues. Germline values: CDR1 GEAIGNYY, CDR2 EKD. The chain's CDR3 is CACDTPWGGGSDKLIF. CDR3 in DNA: TGTGCCTGTGACACCCCGTGGGGGGGAGGCTCCGATAAACTCATCTTT.